This T cell receptor beta chain was captured by sequencing in a study of cytomegalovirus exposure and HLA in healthy donors. The germline V gene has CDR1 SGHRS and CDR2 YFSETQ. The CDR3 loop spans 16 amino acids. The trim removed 0 bases at V and 2 bases at J, leaving 7 bases unmatched. PCR involved 60 Vbeta and 13 Jbeta primers. Data came from immunoSEQ multiplex PCR; TCRdb stores just in-frame clones and leaves some out. Listed are 150,000 to 200,000 clones; 1% to 1.5% falls within the top ten. The chain carries TRBV5-1 and TRBJ1-1, with 7 bases matching TRBD1. This clonotype originated in a woman aged 60-75 years in good health and CMV-seronegative. Source material: PBMCs. The CDR3 DNA is TGCGCCAGCAGCTTGGCCACAGGGGCCCTTAACACTGAAGCTTTCTTT. Residues: CASSLATGALNTEAFF.